This T cell receptor beta chain was obtained from a study of blood T cell repertoires in COVID-19. Method: immunoSEQ multiplex PCR; TCRdb's copy keeps in-frame clones and lacks some. Of around 420,000 clones listed, 88% are singletons. V was clipped by 4 bases and J by 5 bases, with 13 bases between them. The CDR3 is 15 amino acids. Germline CDR1 reads SGHNT; CDR2 reads YYREEE (reference sequence). This clone was found once. The TCR was taken from a middle-aged woman with acute COVID-19. The chain recombines TRBV5-4 with TRBJ1-6; the D gene is possibly TRBD1 (6 bases). Sequenced material: PBMCs or T cells enriched from blood (not recorded which). The CDR3 spells CASSLGQPNNSPLHF. In DNA, the CDR3 is TGTGCCAGCAGCCTAGGACAGCCAAATAATTCACCCCTCCACTTT.